A single sample gave rise to the 18 T cell receptor beta chains below, sequenced in a study of sequential checkpoint blockade in melanoma (dated by TCRdb to between 2018 and 2021). Receptors were amplified or captured by the immunoSEQ multiplex PCR assay. The immuneACCESS repertoire file appears here via TCRdb, limited to in-frame rearrangements. These files lack a portion of the clones; in checked studies, under half of the deficit traces to unresolved V genes, and the cause of the others is not known. For this sample the table gives around 10,000 clones, of which roughly 24% were detected only once. More than 13% of the sample rests with the top ten. This specimen's treatment or condition label, interpreted: randomized to nivolumab then ipilimumab (arm A) or the reverse (arm B). The source was tumor tissue (inferred from file names), collected from a patient given nivolumab and ipilimumab in sequence. All receptors come from a human donor with melanoma.

This clone was detected only a few times. The CDR3 reads CASSQGPIFFLRETQYF. The CDR3 region has the DNA TGCGCCAGCAGCCAAGGACCCATATTCTTTCTTAGGGAGACCCAGTACTTC. The genes are TRBV4-1 and TRBJ2-5; D uncertain. The CDR3 is 17 residues long. Germline lookup yields CDR1 MGHRA and CDR2 YSYEKL. Deletions cut 1 base from V and 5 bases from J, with 20 bases between.

The chain carries TRBV28 and TRBJ2-2; TRBD2 agrees at 8 bases. The CDR3 runs 16 residues. V trimming: 5 bases; J trimming: 2 bases; junction bases outside the gene matches: 7. The germline V gene encodes CDR1 MDHEN and CDR2 SYDVKM. CDR3 loop: CASSPAGGPNTGELFF. The CDR3 DNA sequence: TGTGCCAGCAGTCCCGCGGGGGGCCCAAACACCGGGGAGCTGTTTTTT.

The rearrangement joins TRBV19 to TRBJ2-2, with D perhaps being TRBD1 or TRBD2 (5 bases each). The V end was cut by 6 bases, the J end by 3 bases, with 14 bases between. The CDR3 loop spans 15 amino acids. The V gene's germline CDR1 is LNHDA and CDR2 SQIVND (reference sequence). CDR3 residues: CASSPGLGDTGELFF. The DNA for the CDR3 is TGTGCCAGTAGCCCGGGATTGGGGGACACCGGGGAGCTGTTTTTT. The full variable domain, completed using reference TRBV19 and TRBJ2-2, is DGGITQSPKYLFRKEGQNVTLSCEQNLNHDAMYWYRQDPGQGLRLIYYSQIVNDFQKGDIAEGYSVSREKKESFPLTVTSAQKNPTAFYLCASSPGLGDTGELFFGEGSRLTVL.

The J gene is TRBJ2-1, the V gene TRBV5-1; D is unresolved. The V gene lost 0 bases and the J gene lost 8 bases, with 27 bases spanning the gap. The germline gives CDR1 SGHRS, CDR2 YFSETQ. The CDR3 loop spans 19 amino acids. CDR3 region: CASSLVMRSHGSSDDEQFF. In DNA form, the CDR3 reads TGCGCCAGCAGCTTGGTGATGAGGTCCCACGGATCGAGCGACGATGAGCAGTTCTTC.

The chain uses TRBV6-8 and TRBJ1-4; a weak D match, TRBD1 (5 bases). The germline V gene has CDR1 MNHGY and CDR2 SAAAGT. V was clipped by 6 bases and J by 0 bases, with 8 bases between them. CDR3 size: 14 residues. The chain's CDR3 is CASRSGSTNEKLFF. The CDR3 nucleotides are TGTGCCAGCAGATCAGGGTCAACTAATGAAAAACTGTTTTTT.

The chain links TRBV19 to TRBJ1-2; no firm D call. CDR1 LNHDA and CDR2 SQIVND come from the germline V gene (reference sequence). This CDR3 is 13 amino acids long. Trimming removed 6 bases at V and 2 bases at J, with 10 bases between. The CDR3 DNA reads TGTGCCAGTAGGCGGGCGCAAAACTATGGCTACACCTTC. Its protein is CASRRAQNYGYTF. Full variable domain (outside the CDR3, taken from reference TRBV19 and TRBJ1-2): DGGITQSPKYLFRKEGQNVTLSCEQNLNHDAMYWYRQDPGQGLRLIYYSQIVNDFQKGDIAEGYSVSREKKESFPLTVTSAQKNPTAFYLCASRRAQNYGYTFGSGTRLTVV.

This clone was recorded a few times. The rearrangement uses TRBV6-8 and TRBJ1-3; possibly TRBD1 for D (5 bases). Trimming stripped 0 bases from V and 0 bases from J, with 12 bases between. CDR3 length: 17 residues. Germline CDR1 MNHGY, CDR2 SAAAGT. This chain's CDR3 is CASSYSDSFFSGNTIYF. The CDR3 coding sequence is TGTGCCAGCAGTTACTCCGACAGCTTTTTCTCTGGAAACACCATATATTTT.

The V and J genes are TRBV4-1 and TRBJ1-2; D unclear. The CDR3 covers 16 residues. Germline CDR1 is MGHRA and CDR2 is YSYEKL. Trimming took off 4 bases at V and 3 bases at J, with 18 bases between the two ends. CDR3 sequence reads: CASSPQEGRSDYGYTF. The CDR3, as DNA: TGCGCCAGCAGCCCTCAGGAGGGAAGGAGCGACTATGGCTACACCTTC.

The chain links TRBV18 to TRBJ1-6; TRBD1 matches 7 bases. Germline V lookup: CDR1 KGHSH, CDR2 LQKENI. The CDR3 sequence is 16 residues long. J lost 7 bases, V lost 3 bases, and 9 bases had no gene match. The CDR3 is CASSPVMTGQNSPLHF. CDR3 nucleotide sequence: TGTGCCAGCTCACCGGTAATGACAGGGCAGAATTCACCCCTCCACTTT.

This rearrangement joins TRBV28 to TRBJ2-2, with D perhaps matching TRBD2 (5 bases). The ends were cut back, 2 bases at V and 6 bases at J, with 10 bases in the middle. The V gene's germline CDR1 is MDHEN and CDR2 SYDVKM. This CDR3 has 14 residues. CDR3 nucleotide sequence: TGTGCCAGCAGTTTACTGGTCGGGGCCGGGGAGCTGTTTTTT. Protein sequence: CASSLLVGAGELFF.

The sample holds a few counts of this clone. The V gene is TRBV5-1, the J gene TRBJ1-1, with unresolved D. The CDR3 length is 14 residues. The germline V gene has CDR1 SGHRS and CDR2 YFSETQ. V lost 2 bases to trimming and J lost 10 bases, with 18 bases between them. The CDR3 sequence: CASSFLAGGVGAFF. The CDR3 coding sequence is TGCGCCAGCAGCTTCTTGGCCGGCGGGGTGGGAGCTTTCTTT.

The chain uses TRBV6-8 and TRBJ2-2, with 9 bases fitting TRBD2. The V and J ends lost 0 bases and 1 base, in that order; junction bases with no gene match: 3. The CDR3 sequence is 17 residues long. Germline V gives CDR1 MNHGY, CDR2 SAAAGT. CDR3 in amino acids: CASSYSRTSENTGELFF. CDR3 sequence (DNA): TGTGCCAGCAGTTACTCGCGGACTAGCGAGAACACCGGGGAGCTGTTTTTT.

V and J are TRBV6-8 and TRBJ2-7, with TRBD1 matching over 9 bases. V shed 5 bases, J shed 2 bases, and the junction held 4 bases outside the gene matches. CDR3 length: 14 residues. The germline V gene has CDR1 MNHGY and CDR2 SAAAGT. CDR3: CASSQDRGTYEQYV. As DNA, the CDR3 is TGTGCCAGCAGTCAAGACAGGGGGACCTACGAGCAGTACGTC.

This clone is categorized as medium-sized. The rearrangement links TRBV28 to TRBJ2-3; no clear D gene. The germline V and J ends were trimmed by 6 bases and 2 bases, with 24 bases remaining between them. Germline V CDR1 and CDR2: MDHEN, SYDVKM. This CDR3 comprises 18 residues. The DNA for the CDR3 is TGTGCCAGCAGCCCTTGCATCTTGCTCCCTAATTCCACAGATACGCAGTATTTT. Translated, it gives CASSPCILLPNSTDTQYF.

A single count supports this clone. The chain recombines TRBV14 with TRBJ1-2, with 7 bases aligning to TRBD1. CDR1 and CDR2 (germline): SGHDN, FVKESK. J lost 2 bases, V lost 6 bases, and 9 bases had no gene match. The CDR3 runs 15 residues. The CDR3 region is CASSQTGRANYGYTF. The CDR3 DNA reads TGTGCCAGCAGTCAGACAGGGAGGGCGAACTATGGCTACACCTTC.

This chain connects TRBV19 to TRBJ2-3, with TRBD2 identical over 11 bases. The CDR3 runs 17 residues. CDR1 is LNHDA, CDR2 SQIVND, per germline (reference sequence). The V segment lost 4 bases and the J segment 0 bases; nucleotides outside the gene matches: 6. CDR3 DNA: TGTGCCAGTAGTACCCATTGGACTAGCGGGAGCACAGATACGCAGTATTTT. Amino acids: CASSTHWTSGSTDTQYF.

The J gene is TRBJ1-6, the V gene TRBV19; the D is unclear. V was trimmed by 0 bases and J by 7 bases, leaving 4 bases between them. The germline V gene has CDR1 LNHDA and CDR2 SQIVND (reference sequence). The CDR3 is 13 amino acids. The CDR3: CASSIDKNSPLHF. For the CDR3, the DNA is TGTGCCAGTAGTATAGACAAAAATTCACCCCTCCACTTT.

A word on this clone: The junction differs from germline at one of its ends, possibly a read error. The chain employs TRBV28 and TRBJ2-2; D gene unclear. This CDR3 is built from 18 residues. Germline CDR1 is MDHEN and CDR2 is SYDVKM. CDR3 DNA: TGTGCCAGCAGTTTCGTCTTGGGTACCCCCGCGAAAACCGGGGAGCTGTTTTTT. Its translation: CASSFVLGTPAKTGELFF. Looking up the rest from reference TRBV28 and TRBJ2-2 gives the full variable domain: DVKVTQSSRYLVKRTGEKVFLECVQDMDHENMFWYRQDPGLGLRLIYFSYDVKMKEKGDIPEGYSVSREKKERFSLILESASTNQTSMYLCASSFVLGTPAKTGELFFGEGSRLTVL.